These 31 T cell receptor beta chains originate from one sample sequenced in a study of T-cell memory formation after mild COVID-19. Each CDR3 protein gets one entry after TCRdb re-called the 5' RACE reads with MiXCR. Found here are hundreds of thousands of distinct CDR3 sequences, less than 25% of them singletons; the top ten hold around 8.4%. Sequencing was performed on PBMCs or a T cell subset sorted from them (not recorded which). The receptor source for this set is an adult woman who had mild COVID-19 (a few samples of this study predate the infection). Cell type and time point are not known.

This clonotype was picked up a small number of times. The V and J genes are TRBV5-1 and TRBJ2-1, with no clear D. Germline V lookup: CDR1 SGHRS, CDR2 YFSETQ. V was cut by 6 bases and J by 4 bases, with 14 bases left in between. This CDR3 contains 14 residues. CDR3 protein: CASNPSGSYNEQFF. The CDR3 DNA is TGCGCCAGCAACCCCTCCGGCTCTTACAATGAGCAGTTCTTC.

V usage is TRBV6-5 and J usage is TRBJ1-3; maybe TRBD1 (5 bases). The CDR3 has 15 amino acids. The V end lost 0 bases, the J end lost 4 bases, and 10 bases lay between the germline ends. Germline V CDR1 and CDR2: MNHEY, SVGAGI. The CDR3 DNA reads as TGTGCCAGCAGTTACTCGGGGGTTGGCGGAAACACCATATATTTT. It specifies CASSYSGVGGNTIYF.

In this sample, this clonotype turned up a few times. The CDR3 reads CASSFGAGLGTDTQYF. Written as DNA, the CDR3 is TGCGCCAGCAGCTTCGGAGCGGGGTTGGGCACAGATACGCAGTATTTT. The rearrangement links TRBV5-1 to TRBJ2-3, with TRBD2 identical over 7 bases. The CDR3 runs 16 residues. Germline CDR1 SGHRS, CDR2 YFSETQ. V trimming: 2 bases; J trimming: 1 base; junction bases outside the gene matches: 7. Full variable domain (outside the CDR3, taken from reference TRBV5-1 and TRBJ2-3): KAGVTQTPRYLIKTRGQQVTLSCSPISGHRSVSWYQQTPGQGLQFLFEYFSETQRNKGNFPGRFSGRQFSNSRSEMNVSTLELGDSALYLCASSFGAGLGTDTQYFGPGTRLTVL.

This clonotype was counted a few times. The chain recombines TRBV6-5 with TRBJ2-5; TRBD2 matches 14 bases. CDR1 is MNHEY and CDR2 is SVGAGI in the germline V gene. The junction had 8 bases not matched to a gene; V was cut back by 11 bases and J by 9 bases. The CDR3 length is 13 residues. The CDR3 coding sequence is TGTGCCGCGAGGACTAGCGGGGGGCCGGCCCAGTACTTC. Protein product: CAARTSGGPAQYF.

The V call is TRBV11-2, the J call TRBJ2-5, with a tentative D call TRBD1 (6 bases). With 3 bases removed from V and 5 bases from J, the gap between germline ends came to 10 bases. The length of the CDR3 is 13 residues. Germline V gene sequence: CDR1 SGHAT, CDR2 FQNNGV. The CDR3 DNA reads TGTGCCAGCAGCTTGGACAGTTCGGAGACCCAGTACTTC. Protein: CASSLDSSETQYF.

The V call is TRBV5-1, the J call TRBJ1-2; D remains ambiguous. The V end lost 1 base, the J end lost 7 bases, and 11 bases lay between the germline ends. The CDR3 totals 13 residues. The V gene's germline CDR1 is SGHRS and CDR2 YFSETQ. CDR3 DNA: TGCGCCAGCAGCTTGAGTTCGTCAGGTGGCTACACCTTC. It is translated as CASSLSSSGGYTF. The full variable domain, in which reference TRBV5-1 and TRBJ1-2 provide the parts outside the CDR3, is KAGVTQTPRYLIKTRGQQVTLSCSPISGHRSVSWYQQTPGQGLQFLFEYFSETQRNKGNFPGRFSGRQFSNSRSEMNVSTLELGDSALYLCASSLSSSGGYTFGSGTRLTVV.

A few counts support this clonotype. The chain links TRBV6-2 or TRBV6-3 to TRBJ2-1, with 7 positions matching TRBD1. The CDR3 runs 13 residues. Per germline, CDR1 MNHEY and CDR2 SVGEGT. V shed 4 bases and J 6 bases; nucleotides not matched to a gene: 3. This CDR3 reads CASSLQGLNEQFF. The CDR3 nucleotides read TGTGCCAGCAGTTTACAGGGGCTCAATGAGCAGTTCTTC.

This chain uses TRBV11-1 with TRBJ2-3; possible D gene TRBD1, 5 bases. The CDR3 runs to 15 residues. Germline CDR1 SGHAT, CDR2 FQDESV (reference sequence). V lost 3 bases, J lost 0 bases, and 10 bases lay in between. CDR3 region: CASSFRGASTDTQYF. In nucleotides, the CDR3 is TGTGCCAGCAGCTTCCGTGGGGCTAGCACAGATACGCAGTATTTT.

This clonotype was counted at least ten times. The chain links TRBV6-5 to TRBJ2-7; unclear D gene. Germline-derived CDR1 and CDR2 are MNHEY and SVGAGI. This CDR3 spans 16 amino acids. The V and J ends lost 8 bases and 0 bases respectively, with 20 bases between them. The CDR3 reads CASRRASLQSSYEQYF. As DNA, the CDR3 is TGTGCCAGCCGACGGGCTTCCTTACAAAGCTCCTACGAGCAGTACTTC.

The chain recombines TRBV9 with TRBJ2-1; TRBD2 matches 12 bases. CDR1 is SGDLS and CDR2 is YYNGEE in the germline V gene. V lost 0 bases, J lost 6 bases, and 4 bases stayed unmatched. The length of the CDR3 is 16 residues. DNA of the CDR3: TGTGCCAGCAGCGTAGGGACTAGCGGGGCGGCCAATGAGCAGTTCTTC. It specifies CASSVGTSGAANEQFF.

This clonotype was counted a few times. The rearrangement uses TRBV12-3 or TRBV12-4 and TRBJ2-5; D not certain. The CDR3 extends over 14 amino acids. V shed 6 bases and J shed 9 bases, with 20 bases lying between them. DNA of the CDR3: TGTGCCAGCAGCGCCACGGCCCGATCATGGGCCCAGTACTTC. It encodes CASSATARSWAQYF.

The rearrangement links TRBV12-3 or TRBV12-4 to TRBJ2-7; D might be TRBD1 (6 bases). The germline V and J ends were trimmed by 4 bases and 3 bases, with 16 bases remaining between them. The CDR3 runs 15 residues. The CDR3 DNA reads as TGTGCCAGCAGTTCCCGACAGGTTGGGGACTACGAGCAGTACTTC. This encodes CASSSRQVGDYEQYF.

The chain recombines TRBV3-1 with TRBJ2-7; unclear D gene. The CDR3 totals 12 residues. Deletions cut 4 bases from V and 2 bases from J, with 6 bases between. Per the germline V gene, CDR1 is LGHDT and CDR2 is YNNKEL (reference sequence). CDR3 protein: CASSRLTYEQYF. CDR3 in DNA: TGTGCCAGCAGCCGCCTGACCTACGAGCAGTACTTC.

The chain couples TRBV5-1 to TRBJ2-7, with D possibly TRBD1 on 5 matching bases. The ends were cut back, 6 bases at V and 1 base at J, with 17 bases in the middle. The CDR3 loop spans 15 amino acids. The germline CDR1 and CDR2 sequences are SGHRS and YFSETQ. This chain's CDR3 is CASKKTRADSYEQYF. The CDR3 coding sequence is TGCGCCAGCAAGAAGACCAGGGCTGATTCCTACGAGCAGTACTTC.

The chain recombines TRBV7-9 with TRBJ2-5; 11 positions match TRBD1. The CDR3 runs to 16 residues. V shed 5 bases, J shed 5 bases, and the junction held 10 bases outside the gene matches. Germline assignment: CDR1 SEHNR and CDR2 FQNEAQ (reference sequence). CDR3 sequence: CASSMKDRGRIETQYF. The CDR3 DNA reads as TGTGCCAGCAGCATGAAGGACAGGGGGCGGATCGAGACCCAGTACTTC.

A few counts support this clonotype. The CDR3 loop reads CASSLKRGLDEQFF. The CDR3 region has the DNA TGTGCCAGCAGCTTAAAGCGGGGGCTGGATGAGCAGTTCTTC. The rearrangement links TRBV7-2 to TRBJ2-1, with 8 bases lining up with TRBD2. The CDR3 extends over 14 amino acids. Germline lookup yields CDR1 SGHTA and CDR2 FQGNSA. V dropped 2 bases and J dropped 8; count of bases not matched to a gene: 5.

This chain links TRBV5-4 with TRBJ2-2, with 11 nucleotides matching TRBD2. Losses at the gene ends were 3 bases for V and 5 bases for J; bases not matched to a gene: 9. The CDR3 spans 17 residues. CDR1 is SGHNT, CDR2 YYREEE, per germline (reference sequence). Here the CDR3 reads CASSSTLAGGGTGELFF. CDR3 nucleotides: TGTGCCAGCAGCTCAACTCTAGCGGGAGGTGGAACCGGGGAGCTGTTTTTT. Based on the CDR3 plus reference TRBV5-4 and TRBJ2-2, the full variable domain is ETGVTQSPTHLIKTRGQQVTLRCSSQSGHNTVSWYQQALGQGPQFIFQYYREEENGRGNFPPRFSGLQFPNYSSELNVNALELDDSALYLCASSSTLAGGGTGELFFGEGSRLTVL.

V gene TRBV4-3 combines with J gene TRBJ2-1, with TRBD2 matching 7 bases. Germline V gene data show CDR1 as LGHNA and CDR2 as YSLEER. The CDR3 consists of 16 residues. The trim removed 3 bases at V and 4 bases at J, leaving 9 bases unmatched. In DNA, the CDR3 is TGCGCCAGCAGCCATTATTCTAGCGGACCTTACAATGAGCAGTTCTTC. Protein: CASSHYSSGPYNEQFF.

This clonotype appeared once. The CDR3 loop reads CASSRRDTIYF. The DNA for the CDR3 is TGTGCCAGCAGCCGGAGGGACACCATATATTTT. The rearrangement uses TRBV7-9 and TRBJ1-3; no firm D call. The CDR3 totals 11 residues. V was clipped by 5 bases and J by 8 bases, with 7 bases between them. CDR1 is SEHNR and CDR2 is FQNEAQ in the germline V gene (reference sequence).

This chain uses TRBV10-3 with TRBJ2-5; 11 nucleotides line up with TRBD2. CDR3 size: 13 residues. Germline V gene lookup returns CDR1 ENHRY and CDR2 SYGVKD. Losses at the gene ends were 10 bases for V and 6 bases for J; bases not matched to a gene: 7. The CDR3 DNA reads TGTGCCACCGATAGCGGGGGGGCCCAGACCCAGTACTTC. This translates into CATDSGGAQTQYF.

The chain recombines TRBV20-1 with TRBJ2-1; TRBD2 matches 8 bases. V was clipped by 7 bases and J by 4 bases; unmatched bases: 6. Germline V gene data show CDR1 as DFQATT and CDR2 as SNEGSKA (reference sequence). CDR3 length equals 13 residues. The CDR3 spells CSGGTSLYNEQFF. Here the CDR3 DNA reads TGCAGTGGGGGGACTAGTTTATACAATGAGCAGTTCTTC.

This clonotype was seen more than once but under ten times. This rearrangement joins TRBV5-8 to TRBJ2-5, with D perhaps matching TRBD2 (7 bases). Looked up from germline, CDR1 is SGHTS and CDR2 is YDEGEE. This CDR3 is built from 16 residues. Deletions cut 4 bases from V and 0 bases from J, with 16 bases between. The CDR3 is CASSRVRGANQETQYF. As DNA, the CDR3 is TGTGCCAGCAGCCGGGTCCGGGGGGCCAACCAAGAGACCCAGTACTTC. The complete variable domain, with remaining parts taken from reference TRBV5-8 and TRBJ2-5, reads EAGVTQSPTHLIKTRGQQATLRCSPISGHTSVYWYQQALGLGLQFLLWYDEGEERNRGNFPPRFSGRQFPNYSSELNVNALELEDSALYLCASSRVRGANQETQYFGPGTRLLVL.

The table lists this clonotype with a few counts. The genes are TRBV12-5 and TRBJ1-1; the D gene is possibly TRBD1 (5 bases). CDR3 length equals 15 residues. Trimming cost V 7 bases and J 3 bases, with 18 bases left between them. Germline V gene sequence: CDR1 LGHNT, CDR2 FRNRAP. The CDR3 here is CASVKGPVWDTEAFF. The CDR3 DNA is TGTGCTAGTGTGAAGGGGCCCGTTTGGGACACTGAAGCTTTCTTT.

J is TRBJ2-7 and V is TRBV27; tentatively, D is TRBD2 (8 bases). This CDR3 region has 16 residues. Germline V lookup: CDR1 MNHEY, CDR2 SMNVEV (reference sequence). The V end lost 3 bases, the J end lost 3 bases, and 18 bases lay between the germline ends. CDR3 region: CASSFFRGTRNYEQYF. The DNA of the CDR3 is TGTGCCAGCAGTTTCTTCAGGGGGACTAGAAACTACGAGCAGTACTTC.

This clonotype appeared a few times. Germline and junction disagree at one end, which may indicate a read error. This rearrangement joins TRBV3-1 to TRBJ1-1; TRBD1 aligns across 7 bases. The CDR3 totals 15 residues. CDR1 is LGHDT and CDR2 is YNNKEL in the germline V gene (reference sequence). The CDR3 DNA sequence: TGTGCCAGCACCCAAAGGGGGACAGTGAACACTGAAGCTTTCTTT. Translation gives CASTQRGTVNTEAFF.

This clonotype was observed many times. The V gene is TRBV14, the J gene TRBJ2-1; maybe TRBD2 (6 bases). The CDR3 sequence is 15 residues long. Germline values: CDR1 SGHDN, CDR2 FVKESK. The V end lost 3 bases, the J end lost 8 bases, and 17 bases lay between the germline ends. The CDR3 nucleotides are TGTGCCAGCAGCCACTTGGGGGGTTTCGGAGATGAGCAGTTCTTC. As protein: CASSHLGGFGDEQFF.

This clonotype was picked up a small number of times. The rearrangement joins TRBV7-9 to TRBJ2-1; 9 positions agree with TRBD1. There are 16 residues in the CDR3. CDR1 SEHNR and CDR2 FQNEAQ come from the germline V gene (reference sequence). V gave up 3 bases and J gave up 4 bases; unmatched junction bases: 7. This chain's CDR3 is CASSFRDRDDYNEQFF. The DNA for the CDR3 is TGTGCCAGCAGCTTCCGGGACAGGGATGATTACAATGAGCAGTTCTTC.

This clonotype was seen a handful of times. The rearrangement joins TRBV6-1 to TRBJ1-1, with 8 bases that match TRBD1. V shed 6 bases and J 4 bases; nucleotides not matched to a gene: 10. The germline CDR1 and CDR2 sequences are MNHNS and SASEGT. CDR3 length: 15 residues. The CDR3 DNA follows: TGTGCCAGCAGAAGCAGGGGCAGGGGGCTCACTGAAGCTTTCTTT. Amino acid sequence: CASRSRGRGLTEAFF.

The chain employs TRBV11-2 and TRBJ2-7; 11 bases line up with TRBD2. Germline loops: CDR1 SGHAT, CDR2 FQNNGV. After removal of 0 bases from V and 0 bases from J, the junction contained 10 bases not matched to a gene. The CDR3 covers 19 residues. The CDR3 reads CASSLDWVLAGEDSYEQYF. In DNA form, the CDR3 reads TGTGCCAGCAGCTTAGATTGGGTACTAGCGGGAGAAGACTCCTACGAGCAGTACTTC.

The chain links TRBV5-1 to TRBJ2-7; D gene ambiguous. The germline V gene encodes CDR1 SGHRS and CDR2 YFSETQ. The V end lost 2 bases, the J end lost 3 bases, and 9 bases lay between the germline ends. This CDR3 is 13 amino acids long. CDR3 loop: CASSFHENYEQYF. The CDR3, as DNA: TGCGCCAGCAGCTTTCATGAGAACTACGAGCAGTACTTC. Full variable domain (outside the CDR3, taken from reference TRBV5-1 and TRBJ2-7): KAGVTQTPRYLIKTRGQQVTLSCSPISGHRSVSWYQQTPGQGLQFLFEYFSETQRNKGNFPGRFSGRQFSNSRSEMNVSTLELGDSALYLCASSFHENYEQYFGPGTRLTVT.

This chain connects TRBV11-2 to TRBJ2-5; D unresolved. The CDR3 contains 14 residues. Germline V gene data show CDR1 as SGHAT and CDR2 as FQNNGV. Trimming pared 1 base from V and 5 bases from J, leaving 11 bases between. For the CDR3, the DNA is TGTGCCAGCAGCTTAGCTCGGCCCGCGGAGACCCAGTACTTC. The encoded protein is CASSLARPAETQYF.